The clone carrying this TCR beta chain appeared once. The data were obtained in a study of blood T cell repertoires in COVID-19. Looking at the study overall: The origin of the acute and convalescent COVID-19 samples was the United States, Italy and Spain.

Study processing details: Using reference gene primer amplification, nucleated cell counts were estimated. Method: immunoSEQ multiplex PCR; TCRdb's copy keeps in-frame clones and lacks some. The V and J calls and clone size were taken over from that table, and D and trimming were inferred from the DNA. The profile covers 300,000 to 450,000 clones, with more than 75% appearing a single time and 1% to 1.5% taken by the ten largest. Study members were between roughly 18 and 89 years old and lived in approximately 25 US regions. The J segment lost 5 bases and the V segment lost 6 bases, leaving 17 bases of the junction unmatched. This CDR3 comprises 18 residues. Germline V gene lookup returns CDR1 SSHAT and CDR2 FNYEAQ (reference sequence).

The rearrangement links TRBV7-7 to TRBJ2-2; the match to TRBD2 covers 8 bases. This receptor was identified in a man under 40 who had recovered from COVID-19. Sequences were obtained from PBMCs or T cells enriched from blood (not recorded which). The CDR3 bases are TGTGCCAGCAGTCACAGGAGGGGGGTAGCGGGGAAAACCGGGGAGCTGTTTTTT. It yields the protein CASSHRRGVAGKTGELFF.